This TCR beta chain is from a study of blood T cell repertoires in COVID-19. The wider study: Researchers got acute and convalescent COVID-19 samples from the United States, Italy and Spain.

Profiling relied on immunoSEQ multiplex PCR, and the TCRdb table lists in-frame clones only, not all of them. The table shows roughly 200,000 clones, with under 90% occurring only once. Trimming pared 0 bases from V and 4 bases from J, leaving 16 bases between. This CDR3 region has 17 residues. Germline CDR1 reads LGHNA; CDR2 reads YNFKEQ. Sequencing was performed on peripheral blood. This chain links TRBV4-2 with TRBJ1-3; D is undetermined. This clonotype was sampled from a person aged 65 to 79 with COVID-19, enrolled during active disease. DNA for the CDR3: TGTGCCAGCAGCCAAGATCAGATAGGAGCCTTCGGAAACACCATATATTTT. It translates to CASSQDQIGAFGNTIYF.